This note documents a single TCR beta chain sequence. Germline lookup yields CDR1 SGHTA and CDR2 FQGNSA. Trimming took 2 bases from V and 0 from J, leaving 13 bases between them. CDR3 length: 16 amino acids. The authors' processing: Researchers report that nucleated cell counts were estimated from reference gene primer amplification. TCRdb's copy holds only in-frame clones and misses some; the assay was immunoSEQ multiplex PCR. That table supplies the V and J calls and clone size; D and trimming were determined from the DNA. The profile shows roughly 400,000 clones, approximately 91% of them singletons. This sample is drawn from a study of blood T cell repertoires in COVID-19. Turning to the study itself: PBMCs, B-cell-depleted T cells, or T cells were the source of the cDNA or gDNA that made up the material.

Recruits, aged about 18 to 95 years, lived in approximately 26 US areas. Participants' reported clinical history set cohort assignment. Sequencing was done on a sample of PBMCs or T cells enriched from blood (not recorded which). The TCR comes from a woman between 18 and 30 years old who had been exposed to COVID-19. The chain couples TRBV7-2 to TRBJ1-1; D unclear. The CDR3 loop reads CASSLWPKRMNTEAFF. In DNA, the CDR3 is TGTGCCAGCAGCTTATGGCCAAAACGTATGAACACTGAAGCTTTCTTT.